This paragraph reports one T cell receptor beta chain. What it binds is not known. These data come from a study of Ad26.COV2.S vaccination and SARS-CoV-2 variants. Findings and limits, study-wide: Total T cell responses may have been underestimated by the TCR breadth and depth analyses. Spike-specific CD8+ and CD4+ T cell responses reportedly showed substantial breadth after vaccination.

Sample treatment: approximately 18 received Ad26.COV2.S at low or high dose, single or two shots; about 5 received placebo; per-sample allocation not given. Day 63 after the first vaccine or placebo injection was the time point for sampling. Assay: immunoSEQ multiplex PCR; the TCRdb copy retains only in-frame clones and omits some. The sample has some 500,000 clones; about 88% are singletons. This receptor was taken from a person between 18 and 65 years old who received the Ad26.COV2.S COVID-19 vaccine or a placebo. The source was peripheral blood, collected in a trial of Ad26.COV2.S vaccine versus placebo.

The CDR3 bases are TGTGCCAGCAGTTACGGCCGGGAGCAGTACGTC. Its protein is CASSYGREQYV. This sequence joins TRBV6-5 and TRBJ2-7, with D unclear. The CDR3 is 11 residues long. V lost 2 bases, J lost 7 bases, and 6 bases lay in between. The germline V gene encodes CDR1 MNHEY and CDR2 SVGAGI.